The T cell receptor beta chain described here comes from a study of quantifying T cell responses using KT2 cells. The overall study: TCR alpha and beta constant-region primers primed reverse transcription of RNA.

V was shortened by 3 bases and J by 5 bases, with 14 bases between the two germline ends. The CDR3 is 14 residues long. Germline assignment: CDR1 DFQATT and CDR2 SNEGSKA (reference sequence). Whole-study findings and limits: KT2 clone alpha and beta sequence counts scaled linearly with input KT2 cell number.

About this clonotype: Its antigen is currently unknown.

An oligo carrying a UMI was ligated to the cDNA 3' end. First-round PCR used about 4 cycles and beta primers RC1.1 and RC1.2 covering TRBC1 and TRBC2. Via MiXCR, TCRdb re-called the UMI-ligation and nested PCR reads, giving one row per CDR3 protein. The sample includes about 33,000 distinct CDR3 sequences, around a tenth of them seen just once. Unfractionated PBMC were spiked with known numbers of KT2 clone cells. KT2 cells were mixed with fixed PBMC numbers at varying ratios. This chain joins TRBV20-1 and TRBJ2-1, with D possibly being TRBD2 (6 bases). What was sequenced was PBMCs spiked with cells of the T cell clone KT2. The clonotype comes from a human donor. The CDR3 sequence is CSARGGEVNNEQFF. The CDR3 DNA reads as TGCAGTGCTAGGGGGGGTGAGGTTAACAATGAGCAGTTCTTC.